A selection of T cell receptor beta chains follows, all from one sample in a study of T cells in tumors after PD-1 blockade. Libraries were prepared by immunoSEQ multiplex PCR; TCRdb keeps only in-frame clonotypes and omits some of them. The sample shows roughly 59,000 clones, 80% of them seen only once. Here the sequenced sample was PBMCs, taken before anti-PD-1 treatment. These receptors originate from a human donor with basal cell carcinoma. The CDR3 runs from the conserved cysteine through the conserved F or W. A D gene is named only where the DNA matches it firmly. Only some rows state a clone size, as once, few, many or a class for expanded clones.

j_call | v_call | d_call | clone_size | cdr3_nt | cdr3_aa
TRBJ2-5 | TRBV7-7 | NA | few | TGTGCTAGCAGCCGAACGTCAGGGGAACAAGAGACCCAGTACTTC | CASSRTSGEQETQYF
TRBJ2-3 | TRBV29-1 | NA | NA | TGCAGCGTTGACCGGGTGTCAGATACGCAGTATTTT | CSVDRVSDTQYF
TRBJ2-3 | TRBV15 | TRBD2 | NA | TGTGCCACCAGGTATCGGAGCGGGGGGGCAAGAGATACGCAGTATTTT | CATRYRSGGARDTQYF
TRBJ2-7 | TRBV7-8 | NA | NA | TGTGCCAGCAGCCAGAGGACAGTAAACTACGAGCAGTACTTC | CASSQRTVNYEQYF
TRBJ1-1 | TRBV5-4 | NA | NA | TGTGCCAGCAGCTTGGCCGGGCCCTCGTGGACTGAAGCTTTCTTT | CASSLAGPSWTEAFF
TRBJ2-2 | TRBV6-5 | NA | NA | TGTGCCAGCAGTTACAGCCAGACGAACACCGGGGAGCTGTTTTTT | CASSYSQTNTGELFF
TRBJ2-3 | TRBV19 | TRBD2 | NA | TGTGCCAGTAGCCCCGTAGCTAGCGGGGGATCGGGTACGCAGTATTTT | CASSPVASGGSGTQYF
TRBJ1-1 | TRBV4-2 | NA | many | TGTGCCAGCAGCACGAAAACAGGGATCGGGACTGAAGCTTTCTTT | CASSTKTGIGTEAFF
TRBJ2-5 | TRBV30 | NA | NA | TGTGCCTGGAGAAGGGGGTGGTCAGGGGATGGGGAGACCCAGTACTTC | CAWRRGWSGDGETQYF
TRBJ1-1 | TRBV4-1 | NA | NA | TGCGCCAGCAGCCGTAATGGGGAAGCTTTCTTT | CASSRNGEAFF
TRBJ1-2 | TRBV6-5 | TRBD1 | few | TGTGCCAGCGACAGGGCCAACTATGGCTACACCTTC | CASDRANYGYTF
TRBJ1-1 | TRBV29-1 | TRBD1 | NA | TGCAGCGCCCGGGACAGGGAGGGGACTGAAGCTTTCTTT | CSARDREGTEAFF
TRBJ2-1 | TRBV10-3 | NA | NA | TGTGCCACCAGCTTAGGGGGTTACAATGAGCAGTTCTTC | CATSLGGYNEQFF
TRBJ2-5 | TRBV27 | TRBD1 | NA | TGTGCCAGCCTAGGCAGGGGGCGAGAGACCCAGTACTTC | CASLGRGRETQYF
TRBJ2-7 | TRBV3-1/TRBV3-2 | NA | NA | TGTGCCAGCAGCCAACATCGGACGGGGGCCCGGGGAGAGCAGTACTTC | CASSQHRTGARGEQYF
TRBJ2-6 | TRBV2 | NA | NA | TGTGCCAGCACACAGGTCGCGTCTGGGGCCAACGTCCTGACTTTC | CASTQVASGANVLTF
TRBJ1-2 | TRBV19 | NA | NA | TGTGCCAGTAGTACTTGGGACCGAGCTAACTATGGCTACACCTTC | CASSTWDRANYGYTF
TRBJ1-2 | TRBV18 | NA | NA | TGTGCCAGCTCAGGGACGGGCGACTCTATTAGCTACACCTTC | CASSGTGDSISYTF
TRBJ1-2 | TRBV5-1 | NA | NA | TGCGCCAGCAGCTCCCAGACAAATGGCTACACCTTC | CASSSQTNGYTF
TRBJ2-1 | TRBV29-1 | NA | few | TGCAGCGTTGGAGGGGGAGGCTTGCGCTCCTACAATGAGCAGTTCTTC | CSVGGGGLRSYNEQFF
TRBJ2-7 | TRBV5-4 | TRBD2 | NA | TGTGCCAGCAGCTTTAGCGGGCGACCCTACGAGCAGTACTTC | CASSFSGRPYEQYF
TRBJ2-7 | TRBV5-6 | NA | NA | TGTGCCAGCAGCCCCGTGGCACGGGGCGAGCAGTACTTC | CASSPVARGEQYF
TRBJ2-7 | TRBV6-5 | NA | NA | TGTGCCAGCAGGAAAACCTACGAGCAGTACTTC | CASRKTYEQYF
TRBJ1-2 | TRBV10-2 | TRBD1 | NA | TGCGCCAGCAGTGGAACAGGGGGCAGCTATGGCTACACCTTC | CASSGTGGSYGYTF
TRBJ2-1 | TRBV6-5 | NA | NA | TGTGCCAGCACCCACGGGCGGACGCTTGGGGATGAGCAGTTCTTC | CASTHGRTLGDEQFF
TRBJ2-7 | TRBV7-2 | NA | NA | TGTGCCAGCAGGTCAACGACCCGGGGCTACACCTACGAGCAGTACTTC | CASRSTTRGYTYEQYF
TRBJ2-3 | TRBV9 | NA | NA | TGTGCCAGCAGCCCTCCCCTAGCGCCTAGCACAGATACGCAGTATTTT | CASSPPLAPSTDTQYF
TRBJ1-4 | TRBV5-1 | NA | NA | TGCGCCAGCAGCTTGGTAGGCAGCGGAGCAACTAATGAAAAACTGTTTTTT | CASSLVGSGATNEKLFF
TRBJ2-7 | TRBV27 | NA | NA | TGTGCCAGCAGTTTTGACAGACACTCCTACGAGCAGTACTTC | CASSFDRHSYEQYF
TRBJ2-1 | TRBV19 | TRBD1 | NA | TGTGCCAGTAGTATAGGGAACAGGGGCCCCTACAATGAGCAGTTCTTC | CASSIGNRGPYNEQFF
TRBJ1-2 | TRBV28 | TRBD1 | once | TGTGCCAGCAGTCTAGAAGACCCCCGACAGGGACCCAGCTATGGCTACACCTTC | CASSLEDPRQGPSYGYTF
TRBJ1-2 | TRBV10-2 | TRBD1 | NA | TGCGCCAGCAGTGAGGACAGGGCGAACTATGGCTACACCTTC | CASSEDRANYGYTF
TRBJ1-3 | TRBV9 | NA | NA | TGTGCCAGCAGCCGGAACGGGGGTGCGGCTGGAAACACCATATATTTT | CASSRNGGAAGNTIYF
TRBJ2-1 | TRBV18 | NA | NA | TGTGCCAGCTCCCCCGAAAAGCCGGGGGTTTACAATGAGCAGTTCTTC | CASSPEKPGVYNEQFF
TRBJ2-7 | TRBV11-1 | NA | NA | TGTGCCAGCAGCTCACGGAGGTCAGGGAATTACGAGCAGTACTTC | CASSSRRSGNYEQYF
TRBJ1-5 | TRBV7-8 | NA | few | TGTGCCAGCAGCCCCACCGGGCCCCAGCCCCAGCATTTT | CASSPTGPQPQHF
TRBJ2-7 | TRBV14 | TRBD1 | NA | TGTGCCAGCAGCCGAACCGGGACAGGGGAAATCTACGAGCAGTACTTC | CASSRTGTGEIYEQYF
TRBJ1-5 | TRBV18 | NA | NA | TGTGCCAGCTCACCGGGCACCGGCCGACAGCCCCAGCATTTT | CASSPGTGRQPQHF
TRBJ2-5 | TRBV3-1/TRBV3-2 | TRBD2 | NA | TGTGCCAGCAGCCAAGGGGTAGCGGGGTTCCAAACAGGGACCCAGTACTTC | CASSQGVAGFQTGTQYF
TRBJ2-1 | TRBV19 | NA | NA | TGTGCCAGTAGGCACAGGGGGAGGGGCAATGAGCAGTTCTTC | CASRHRGRGNEQFF
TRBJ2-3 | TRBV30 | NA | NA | TGTGCCTGGAGCCTCGGGGGCACAGATACGCAGTATTTT | CAWSLGGTDTQYF
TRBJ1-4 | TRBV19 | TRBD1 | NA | TGTGCCAGTAGTATTAGGGGGCGCGACGAAAAACTGTTTTTT | CASSIRGRDEKLFF
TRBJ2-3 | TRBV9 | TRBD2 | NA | TGTGCCAGCAACCCATCTCGGGGGGGGAGCACAGATACGCAGTATTTT | CASNPSRGGSTDTQYF
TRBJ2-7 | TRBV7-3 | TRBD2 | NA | TGTGCCAGCAGCTTATCTAGCGGGGGGTCCTACGAGCAGTACTTC | CASSLSSGGSYEQYF
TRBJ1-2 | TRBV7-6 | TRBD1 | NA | TGTGCCAGCAGCTTAGCGCCAGGGGGCGGCTACACCTTC | CASSLAPGGGYTF
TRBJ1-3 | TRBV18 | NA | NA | TGTGCCAGCTCACCAGGTCGGCAATCTGGAAACACCATATATTTT | CASSPGRQSGNTIYF
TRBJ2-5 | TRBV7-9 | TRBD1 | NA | TGTGCCAGCAGCCCAGCGCGGACAGGGGGTCGTGAGACCCAGTACTTC | CASSPARTGGRETQYF
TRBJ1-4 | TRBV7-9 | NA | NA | TGTGCCAGCAGCTTATATGGGGGAGAAGAAAAACTGTTTTTT | CASSLYGGEEKLFF
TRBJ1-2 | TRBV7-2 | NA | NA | TGTGCCAGCAGCCCGGACCCTAACTATGGCTACACCTTC | CASSPDPNYGYTF
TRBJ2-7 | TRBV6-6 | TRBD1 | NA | TGTGCCAGCAGTCCGCGGACAGGGGGCTCTAATCGTCGCTACGAGCAGTACTTC | CASSPRTGGSNRRYEQYF
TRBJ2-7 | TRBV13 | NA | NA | TGTGCCAGCAGCTCCACCCGGGACTCCCACGCCCCCGAGCAGTACTTC | CASSSTRDSHAPEQYF
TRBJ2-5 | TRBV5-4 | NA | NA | TGTGCCAGCAGCAGGGGGGGGGCCGGGCAAGAGACCCAGTACTTC | CASSRGGAGQETQYF
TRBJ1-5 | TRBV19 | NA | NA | TGTGCCAGTAGTTTGGCACAGGCTATCAATCAGCCCCAGCATTTT | CASSLAQAINQPQHF